This T cell receptor (beta chain) was identified in a study of blood T cells in healthy people across ages. Overall study findings and caveats: Across the age range, TCR beta diversity per million T cells fell in a roughly linear way. Naive T cell percentage and TCR beta diversity correlated strongly.

The V gene lost 0 bases and the J gene lost 1 base, with 7 bases spanning the gap. The germline CDR1 and CDR2 sequences are LGHDT and YNNKEL (reference sequence). CDR3 length: 14 amino acids. Next came a second PCR, run for about 7 to 12 cycles, which used a sample-barcoded 5' primer along with a J-beta primer mix. Each cDNA molecule was tagged by a template-switch adaptor with 12 random nucleotides. One entry per CDR3 protein results from TCRdb running MiXCR on the 5' RACE reads. The sample carries 600,000 to 650,000 distinct CDR3 sequences, around 54% recorded once. The study isolated at least 6.5 million PBMCs from each sample. A note on this clonotype: The antigen remains undetermined.

Input material: blood. The rearrangement joins TRBV3-1 to TRBJ2-7; D remains ambiguous. This receptor was taken from a man between 60 and 70 years old in good health. The DNA for the CDR3 is TGTGCCAGCAGCCAAGACGGCAGGTCCTACGAGCAGTACTTC. It specifies CASSQDGRSYEQYF.